These T cell receptor beta chains were read from a single sample in a study of identical twins. One entry per CDR3 protein, called by TCRdb with MiXCR from the 5' RACE reads. The sample comprises hundreds of thousands of distinct CDR3 sequences, 18% of which are singletons, and around 13% rests with the top ten. These data were also reused for a study on T cells expressing NK-cell markers.

The sequencing sample was made of PBMCs. The receptors originated from a woman aged 18 to 35 in good health. Each CDR3 is given with its conserved first and last residue. D genes are given only for firm matches. Size tells how often a clone was seen (once, few, many) or the class of an expanded clone, and some rows leave it out.

d_gene	v_gene	abundance	j_gene	CDR3nt	CDR3aa
NA	TRBV3-1	NA	TRBJ2-7	TGTGCCAGCAGCCGATCTCCTAGGCGCGCGGGCGAGCAGTACTTC	CASSRSPRRAGEQYF
NA	TRBV7-2	few	TRBJ2-7	TGTGCCAGCAGCTTAGCCCGGGGGAGCTCCTACGAGCAGTACTTC	CASSLARGSSYEQYF
NA	TRBV4-2	NA	TRBJ2-7	TGTGCCAGCAGCCAAGTTTCCAGGGGAACCTACGAGCAGTACTTC	CASSQVSRGTYEQYF
NA	TRBV11-2	few	TRBJ2-1	TGTGCCAGCAGCTTAGGAGGGTCAGGCGGGTTCTTC	CASSLGGSGGFF
NA	TRBV5-5	many	TRBJ2-7	TGTGCCAGCAGCTTCGGCGGGGCATTGCTCTACGAGCAGTACTTC	CASSFGGALLYEQYF
NA	TRBV29-1	many	TRBJ2-3	TGCAGCGCTGGGGGCGGACCCGGTCGAGGTACGCAGTATTTT	CSAGGGPGRGTQYF
TRBD1	TRBV18	NA	TRBJ2-3	TGTGCCAGCTCAGGACAGGGTCTTTCGGATACGCAGTATTTT	CASSGQGLSDTQYF
TRBD2	TRBV20-1	NA	TRBJ2-5	TGCAGTGCTCAACCGGGACTAGCGGGAGAGGTAGAGACCCAGTACTTC	CSAQPGLAGEVETQYF
TRBD1	TRBV27	NA	TRBJ2-7	TGTGCCAGCAGTTCCCGACAGGGGGGAGGCTACGAGCAGTACTTC	CASSSRQGGGYEQYF
NA	TRBV11-2	NA	TRBJ2-6	TGTGCCAGCAGCTTACGGTCAGGGGAGGAATCTGGGGCCAACGTCCTGACTTTC	CASSLRSGEESGANVLTF
TRBD2	TRBV7-7	few	TRBJ2-7	TGTGCTAGCACCAACCCTAGGTGGAGCGGGGGAACCGTGGGATACGAGCAGTACTTC	CASTNPRWSGGTVGYEQYF
TRBD1	TRBV4-2	few	TRBJ1-5	TGTGCCAGCAGCCAAGTGTCGGGGACAGCCGGTTCGCCCCAGCATTTT	CASSQVSGTAGSPQHF
TRBD1	TRBV12-3/TRBV12-4	many	TRBJ1-1	TGTGCCAGCAGTGACCGGGACAGGGGGCGCCCTGAAGCTTTCTTT	CASSDRDRGRPEAFF
TRBD2	TRBV5-1	NA	TRBJ2-1	TGCGCCAGCAGCTTGACTAGCGTGGCGGGGAATGAGCAGTTCTTC	CASSLTSVAGNEQFF
NA	TRBV7-8	NA	TRBJ2-7	TGTGCCATTGTGGAGGATTACGAGCAGTACTTC	CAIVEDYEQYF
TRBD1	TRBV12-3/TRBV12-4	few	TRBJ1-5	TGTGCCAGCAGTTTAGCTTGGACAGGGGCTTATCAGCCCCAGCATTTT	CASSLAWTGAYQPQHF
NA	TRBV19	NA	TRBJ1-2	TGTGCCAGTAGGGGGGGCAGGGCTAACTATGGCTACACCTTC	CASRGGRANYGYTF
TRBD1	TRBV12-3/TRBV12-4	NA	TRBJ1-2	TGTGCCAGCAGTTCCCTAGGAAGGGGGACAGGGGGGAATGGCTACACCTTC	CASSSLGRGTGGNGYTF
NA	TRBV29-1	NA	TRBJ2-3	TGCAGCGTTCCGGCGGGGGCAAGGAACACAGATACGCAGTATTTT	CSVPAGARNTDTQYF
TRBD2	TRBV2	NA	TRBJ2-2	TGTGCCAGCAGTGCTCAAGGGACTAGGAACACCGGGGAGCTGTTTTTT	CASSAQGTRNTGELFF
TRBD1	TRBV20-1	NA	TRBJ1-6	TGCAGTGCGCCTGACAGGGGTAATTCACCCCTCCACTTT	CSAPDRGNSPLHF
NA	TRBV7-2	NA	TRBJ2-5	TGTGCCAGCAGCTTGATGGGCCAGGGGGGAGAGACCCAGTACTTC	CASSLMGQGGETQYF
TRBD2	TRBV10-3	NA	TRBJ2-3	TGTGCCATCAGTGATTGGCGGGGGAACACAGATACGCAGTATTTT	CAISDWRGNTDTQYF
TRBD2	TRBV6-4	NA	TRBJ2-3	TGTGCCAGCAGGCCGGGACTAGCGATAAGAGATACGCAGTATTTT	CASRPGLAIRDTQYF
TRBD2	TRBV20-1	few	TRBJ2-3	TGCAGTGCTAGAGATCCACTAGCGGCCCTAATGGATACGCAGTATTTT	CSARDPLAALMDTQYF
NA	TRBV20-1	few	TRBJ2-1	TGCAGTGCCGCGGACGGACACAATGAGCAGTTCTTC	CSAADGHNEQFF
NA	TRBV9	many	TRBJ2-3	TGTGCCAGCAGCGTAGGCCCACTACATAGTACCGGTGGAGATACGCAGTATTTT	CASSVGPLHSTGGDTQYF
NA	TRBV27	NA	TRBJ2-7	TGTGCCAGTGCGGAGACGGGTGGATGGGAGCAGTACTTC	CASAETGGWEQYF
TRBD2	TRBV7-3	many	TRBJ2-1	TGTGCCAGCAGCTTAGGGACTAGCGGCAATGAGCAGTTCTTC	CASSLGTSGNEQFF
NA	TRBV6-2/TRBV6-3	many	TRBJ1-6	TGTGCCAGCACTACCGGATCGGTGACTAATTCACCCCTCCACTTT	CASTTGSVTNSPLHF
NA	TRBV7-9	NA	TRBJ2-7	TGTGCCAGCAGCTTATCCTCAAATACACCCTACTTC	CASSLSSNTPYF
TRBD1	TRBV29-1	many	TRBJ1-2	TGCAGCGTCGAACTTCCGGGACAGGGGGCTGGCTACACCTTC	CSVELPGQGAGYTF
NA	TRBV25-1	many	TRBJ1-3	TGTGCCAGTACACCAGGGGACACCATATATTTT	CASTPGDTIYF
TRBD1	TRBV19	NA	TRBJ1-5	TGTGCCAGTAATGACAGGGAGGGCCAGCCCCAGCATTTT	CASNDREGQPQHF
NA	TRBV6-6	few	TRBJ1-1	TGTGCCAGCAGTTACACCCCGAACACTGAAGCTTTCTTT	CASSYTPNTEAFF
NA	TRBV20-1	NA	TRBJ1-1	TGCAGTGCTAGAGATCGGGGGGGGGTGAACACTGAAGCTTTCTTT	CSARDRGGVNTEAFF
NA	TRBV30	NA	TRBJ2-2	TGTGCCTGGGGAGGGAACACCGGGGAGCTGTTTTTT	CAWGGNTGELFF
NA	TRBV6-5	NA	TRBJ1-1	TGTGCCAGCAGTTACAAACAGGGTGGGTTGGCCACTGAAGCTTTCTTT	CASSYKQGGLATEAFF
TRBD2	TRBV25-1	NA	TRBJ2-1	TGTGCCAGCAGTGCGGTGACTAGCCGCTTAGGCAATGAGCAGTTCTTC	CASSAVTSRLGNEQFF
NA	TRBV12-5	few	TRBJ2-3	TGTGCTAGTGGTTTGGGCCCCCGGGGCCCAGATACGCAGTATTTT	CASGLGPRGPDTQYF
NA	TRBV6-1	few	TRBJ2-3	TGTGCCACCCGCGTTGGCTCCGGGGCAGATACGCAGTATTTT	CATRVGSGADTQYF
TRBD2	TRBV12-3/TRBV12-4	few	TRBJ2-7	TGTGCCAGCAGCGTTAGCGGGGCCTCCTACGAGCAGTACTTC	CASSVSGASYEQYF
NA	TRBV10-3	NA	TRBJ1-1	TGTGCCATCAGTGACAGAATGAACACTGAAGCTTTCTTT	CAISDRMNTEAFF
NA	TRBV12-3/TRBV12-4	NA	TRBJ1-2	TGTGCCAGCAGTTACAAGGGAATGAACTATGGCTACACCTTC	CASSYKGMNYGYTF
NA	TRBV25-1	NA	TRBJ2-7	TGTGCCAGCAGTGAGGGTAGGAACGAGCAGTACTTC	CASSEGRNEQYF
NA	TRBV5-1	NA	TRBJ2-1	TGCGCCAGCAGCTTGGCCGTAATAGCGGCGACCTACTACAATGAGCAGTTCTTC	CASSLAVIAATYYNEQFF
NA	TRBV28	NA	TRBJ2-4	TGTGCCAGCAGTTTATTAATGGACATGTCTTCCAAAAACATTCAGTACTTC	CASSLLMDMSSKNIQYF
NA	TRBV10-3	NA	TRBJ2-5	TGTGCCATCAGTCCCCAATGGCGCAAGACTCAAGAGACCCAGTACTTC	CAISPQWRKTQETQYF
NA	TRBV7-3	NA	TRBJ2-3	TGTGCCAGCAGTGGACAAAGCACAGATACGCAGTATTTT	CASSGQSTDTQYF
NA	TRBV15	once	TRBJ2-3	TGTGCCACCAGCAGAGAAACCACAGATACGCAGTATTTT	CATSRETTDTQYF
NA	TRBV3-1	NA	TRBJ2-1	TGTGCCAGCAGCCAGCCAGCCGCCAAGGGCAATGAGCAGTTCTTC	CASSQPAAKGNEQFF
TRBD1	TRBV27	NA	TRBJ2-7	TGTGCCAGCAGTCCGGGACCGGGACAGGGATCCTACGAGCAGTACTTC	CASSPGPGQGSYEQYF